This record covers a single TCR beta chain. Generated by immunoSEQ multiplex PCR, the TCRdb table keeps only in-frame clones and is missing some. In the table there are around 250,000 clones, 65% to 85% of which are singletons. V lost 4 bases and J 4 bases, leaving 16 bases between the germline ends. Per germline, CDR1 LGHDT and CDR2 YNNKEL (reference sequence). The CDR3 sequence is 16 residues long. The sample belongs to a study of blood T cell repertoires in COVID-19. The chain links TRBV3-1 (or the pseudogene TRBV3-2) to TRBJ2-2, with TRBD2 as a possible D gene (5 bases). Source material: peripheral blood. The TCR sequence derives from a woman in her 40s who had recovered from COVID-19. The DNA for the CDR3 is TGTGCCAGCAGCCGGACCCGACTACCGGCCACCGGGGAGCTGTTTTTT. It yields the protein CASSRTRLPATGELFF.